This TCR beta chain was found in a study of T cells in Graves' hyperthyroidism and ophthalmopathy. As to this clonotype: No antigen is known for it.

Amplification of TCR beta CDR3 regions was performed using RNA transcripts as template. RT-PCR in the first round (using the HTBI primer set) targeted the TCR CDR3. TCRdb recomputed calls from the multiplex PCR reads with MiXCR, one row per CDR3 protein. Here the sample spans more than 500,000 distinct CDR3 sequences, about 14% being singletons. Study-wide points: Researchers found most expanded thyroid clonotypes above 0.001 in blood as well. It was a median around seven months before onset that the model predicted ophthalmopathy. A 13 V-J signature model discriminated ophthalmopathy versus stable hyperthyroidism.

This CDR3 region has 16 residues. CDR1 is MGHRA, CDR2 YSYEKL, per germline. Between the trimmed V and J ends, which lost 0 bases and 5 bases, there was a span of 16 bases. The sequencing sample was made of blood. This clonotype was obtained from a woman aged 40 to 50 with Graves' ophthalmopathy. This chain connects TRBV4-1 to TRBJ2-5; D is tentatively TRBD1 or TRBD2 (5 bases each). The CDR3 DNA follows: TGCGCCAGCAGCCAAGAAGGGGACCCCTTGGGGGAGACCCAGTACTTC. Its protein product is CASSQEGDPLGETQYF.